The clone carrying this T cell receptor (beta chain) was found once. Germline CDR1 is LGHNT and CDR2 is FRNRAP. Trimming took 5 bases from V and 7 from J, leaving 12 bases between them. The CDR3 spans 14 residues. Clones were sequenced by immunoSEQ multiplex PCR, and TCRdb holds only the in-frame ones, with some missing. Of some 30,000 clones in the sample, 74% were seen once. The sample belongs to a study of OX40 agonist ivuxolimab in advanced cancers. Study background: Subjects had a mean age of about 65 years, with a range of about 23 to 79; more than 70% were male.

Specimen: CD4+ or CD8+ T cells sorted from blood, collected in a trial of the OX40 agonist ivuxolimab. V gene TRBV12-5 combines with J gene TRBJ1-6; D not certain. The sequence derives from an adult with an advanced solid tumor such as melanoma, head and neck, liver or kidney cancer. As DNA, the CDR3 is TGTGCTAGTGGTCCTCTTACAAGAAATTCACCCCTCCACTTT. Its translation: CASGPLTRNSPLHF.